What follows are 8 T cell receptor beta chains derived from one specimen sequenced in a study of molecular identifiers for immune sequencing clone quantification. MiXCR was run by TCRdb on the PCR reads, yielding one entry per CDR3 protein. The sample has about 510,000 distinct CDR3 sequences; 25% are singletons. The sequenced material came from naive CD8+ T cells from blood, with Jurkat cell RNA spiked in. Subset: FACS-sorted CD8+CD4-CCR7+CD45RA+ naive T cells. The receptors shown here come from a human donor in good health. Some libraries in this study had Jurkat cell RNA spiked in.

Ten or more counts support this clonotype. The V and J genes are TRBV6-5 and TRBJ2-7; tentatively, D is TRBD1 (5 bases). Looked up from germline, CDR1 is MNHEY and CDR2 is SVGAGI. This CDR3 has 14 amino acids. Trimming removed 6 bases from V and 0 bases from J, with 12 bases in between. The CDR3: CASSLQVSSYEQYF. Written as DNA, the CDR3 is TGTGCCAGCAGCCTACAGGTTAGCTCCTACGAGCAGTACTTC.

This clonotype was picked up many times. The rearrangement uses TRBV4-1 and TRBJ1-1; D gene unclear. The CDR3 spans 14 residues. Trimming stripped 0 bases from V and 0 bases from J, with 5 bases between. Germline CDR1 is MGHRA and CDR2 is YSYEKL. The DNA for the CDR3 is TGCGCCAGCAGCCAAGATCCCGTGAACACTGAAGCTTTCTTT. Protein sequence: CASSQDPVNTEAFF.

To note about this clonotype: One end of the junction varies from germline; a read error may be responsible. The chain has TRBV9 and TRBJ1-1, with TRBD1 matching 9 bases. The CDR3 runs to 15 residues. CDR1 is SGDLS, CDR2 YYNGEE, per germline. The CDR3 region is CASSVAGTGLTAAFF. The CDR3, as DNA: TGTGCCAGCAGCGTAGCAGGGACAGGGTTGACTGCAGCTTTCTTT.

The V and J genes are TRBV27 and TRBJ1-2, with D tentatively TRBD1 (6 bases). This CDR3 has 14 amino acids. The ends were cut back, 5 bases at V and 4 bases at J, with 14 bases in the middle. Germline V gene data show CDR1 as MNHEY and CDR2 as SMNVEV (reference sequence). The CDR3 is CASSPTGTSYGYTF. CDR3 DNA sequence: TGTGCCAGCAGTCCCACAGGGACGAGCTATGGCTACACCTTC.

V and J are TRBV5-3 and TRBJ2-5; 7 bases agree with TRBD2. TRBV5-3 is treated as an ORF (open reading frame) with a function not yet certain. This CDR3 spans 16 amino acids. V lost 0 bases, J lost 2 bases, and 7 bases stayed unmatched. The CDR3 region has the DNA TGTGCCAGAAGCTTGGGTTGCGGGAGATTGCAAGAGACCCAGTACTTC. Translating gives CARSLGCGRLQETQYF.

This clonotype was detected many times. The CDR3 loop reads CASSQATGAIVSNQPQHF. In DNA form, the CDR3 reads TGCGCCAGCAGCCAAGCGACAGGGGCTATCGTTAGCAATCAGCCCCAGCATTTT. The gene calls are TRBV4-1 and TRBJ1-5; 8 bases match TRBD1. The junction had 8 bases not matched to a gene; V was cut back by 1 base and J by 0 bases. CDR3 size: 18 residues. Looked up from germline, CDR1 is MGHRA and CDR2 is YSYEKL.

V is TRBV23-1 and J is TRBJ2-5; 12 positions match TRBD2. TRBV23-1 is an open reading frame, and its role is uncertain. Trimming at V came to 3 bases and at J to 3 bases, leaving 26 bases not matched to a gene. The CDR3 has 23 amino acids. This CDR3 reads CASSQRLQGTGLAGAQWEETQYF. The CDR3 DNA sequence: TGCGCCAGCAGTCAGAGGCTACAGGGGACGGGACTAGCGGGCGCGCAGTGGGAAGAGACCCAGTACTTC.

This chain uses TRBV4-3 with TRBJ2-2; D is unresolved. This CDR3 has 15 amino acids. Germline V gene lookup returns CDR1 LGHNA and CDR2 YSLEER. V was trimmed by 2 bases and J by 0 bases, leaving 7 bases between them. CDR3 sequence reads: CASSQFPANTGELFF. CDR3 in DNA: TGCGCCAGCAGCCAATTTCCGGCGAACACCGGGGAGCTGTTTTTT.